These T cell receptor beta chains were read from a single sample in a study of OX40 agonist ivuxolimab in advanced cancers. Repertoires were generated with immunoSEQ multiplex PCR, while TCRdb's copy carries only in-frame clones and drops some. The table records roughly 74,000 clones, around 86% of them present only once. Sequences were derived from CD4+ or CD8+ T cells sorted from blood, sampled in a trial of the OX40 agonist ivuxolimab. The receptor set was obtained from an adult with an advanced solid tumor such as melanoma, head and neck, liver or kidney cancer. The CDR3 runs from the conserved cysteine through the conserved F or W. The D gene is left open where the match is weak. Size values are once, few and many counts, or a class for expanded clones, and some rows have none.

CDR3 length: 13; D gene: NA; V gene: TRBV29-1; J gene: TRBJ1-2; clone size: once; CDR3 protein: CSVEGGAGLRYTF; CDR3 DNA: TGCAGCGTTGAAGGTGGGGCGGGCTTACGCTACACCTTC
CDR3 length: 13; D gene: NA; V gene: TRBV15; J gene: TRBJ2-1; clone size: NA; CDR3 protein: CATSSMGGNEQFF; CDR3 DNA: TGTGCCACCAGCTCTATGGGGGGCAATGAGCAGTTCTTC
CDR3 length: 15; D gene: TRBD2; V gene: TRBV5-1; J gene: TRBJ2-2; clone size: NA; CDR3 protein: CASSGGASGTGELFF; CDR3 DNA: TGCGCCAGCAGCGGTGGGGCTAGCGGGACCGGGGAGCTGTTTTTT
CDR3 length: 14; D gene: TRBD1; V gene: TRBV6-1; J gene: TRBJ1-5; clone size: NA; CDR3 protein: CATFQGQANQPQHF; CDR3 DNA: TGTGCCACCTTCCAAGGACAGGCTAATCAGCCCCAGCATTTT
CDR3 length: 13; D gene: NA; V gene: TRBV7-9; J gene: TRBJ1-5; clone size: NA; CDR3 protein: CASSLSSLQPQHF; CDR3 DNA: TGTGCCAGCAGCTTAAGTAGCCTCCAGCCCCAGCATTTT
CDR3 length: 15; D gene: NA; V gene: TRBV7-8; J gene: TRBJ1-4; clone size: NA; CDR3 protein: CASSLRFATNEKLFF; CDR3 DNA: TGTGCCAGCAGCCTACGCTTTGCAACTAATGAAAAACTGTTTTTT
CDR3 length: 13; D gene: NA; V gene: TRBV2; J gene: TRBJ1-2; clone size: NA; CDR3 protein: CASSEGFNYGYTF; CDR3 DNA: TGTGCCAGCAGTGAAGGGTTTAACTATGGCTACACCTTC
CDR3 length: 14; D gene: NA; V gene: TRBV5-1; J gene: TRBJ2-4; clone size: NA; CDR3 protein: CASSLDPDLVIQYF; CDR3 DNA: TGCGCCAGCAGCTTGGACCCCGATTTGGTCATTCAGTACTTC
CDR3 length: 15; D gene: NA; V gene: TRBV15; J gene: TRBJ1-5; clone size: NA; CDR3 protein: CATSRDGAWDQPQHF; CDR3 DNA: TGTGCCACCAGCAGAGATGGGGCGTGGGATCAGCCCCAGCATTTT
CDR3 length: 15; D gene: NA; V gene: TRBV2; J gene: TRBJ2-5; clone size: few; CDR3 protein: CASSYMDGRQETQYF; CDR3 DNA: TGTGCCAGCAGCTATATGGACGGCCGACAAGAGACCCAGTACTTC
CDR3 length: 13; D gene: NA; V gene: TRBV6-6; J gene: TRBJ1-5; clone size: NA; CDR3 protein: CASSSQAGGPQHF; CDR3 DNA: TGTGCCAGCAGTTCACAGGCAGGAGGGCCCCAGCATTTT
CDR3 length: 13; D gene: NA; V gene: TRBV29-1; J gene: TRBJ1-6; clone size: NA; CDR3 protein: CSVGWDIGSPLHF; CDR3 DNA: TGCAGCGTTGGCTGGGACATTGGTTCACCCCTCCACTTT
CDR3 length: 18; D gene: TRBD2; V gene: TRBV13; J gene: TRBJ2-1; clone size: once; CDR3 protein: CASSVGLAGGGGANEQFF; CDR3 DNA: TGTGCCAGCAGCGTGGGACTAGCGGGAGGGGGAGGGGCCAATGAGCAGTTCTTC
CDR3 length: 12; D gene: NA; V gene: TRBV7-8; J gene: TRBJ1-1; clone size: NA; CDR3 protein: CASSTSNTEAFF; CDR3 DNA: TGTGCCAGCAGCACCAGTAACACTGAAGCTTTCTTT
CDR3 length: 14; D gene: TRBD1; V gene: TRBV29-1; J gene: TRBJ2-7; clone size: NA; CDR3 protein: CSVGETGGGYEQYF; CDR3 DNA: TGCAGCGTTGGGGAGACAGGGGGAGGCTACGAGCAGTACTTC
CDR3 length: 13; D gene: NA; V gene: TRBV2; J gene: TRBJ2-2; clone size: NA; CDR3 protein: CASSEWGTGELFF; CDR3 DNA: TGTGCCAGCAGTGAATGGGGCACCGGGGAGCTGTTTTTT
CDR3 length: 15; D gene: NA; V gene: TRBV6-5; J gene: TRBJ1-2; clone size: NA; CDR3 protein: CASSPSNIRIYGYTF; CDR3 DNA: TGTGCCAGCAGTCCTTCAAACATTCGGATCTATGGCTACACCTTC
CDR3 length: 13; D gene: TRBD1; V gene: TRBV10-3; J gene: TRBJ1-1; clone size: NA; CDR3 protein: CAIRATGGDEAFF; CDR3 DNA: TGTGCCATCAGGGCGACAGGGGGAGATGAAGCTTTCTTT
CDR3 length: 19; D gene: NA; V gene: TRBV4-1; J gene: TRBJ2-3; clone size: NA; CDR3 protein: CASSQYPVRTDKITDTQYF; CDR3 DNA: TGCGCCAGCAGCCAATACCCGGTTCGGACAGACAAAATCACAGATACGCAGTATTTT
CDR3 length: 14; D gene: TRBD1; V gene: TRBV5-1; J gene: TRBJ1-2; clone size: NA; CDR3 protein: CASSPGQGGVGYTF; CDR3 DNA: TGCGCCAGCAGCCCCGGACAGGGGGGTGTTGGCTACACCTTC
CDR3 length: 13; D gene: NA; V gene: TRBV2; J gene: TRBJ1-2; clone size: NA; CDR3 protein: CASSERMNYGYTF; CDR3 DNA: TGTGCCAGCAGTGAACGGATGAACTATGGCTACACCTTC
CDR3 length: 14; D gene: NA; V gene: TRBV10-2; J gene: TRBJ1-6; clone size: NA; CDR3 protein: CASSETRDTSPLHF; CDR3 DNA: TGCGCCAGCAGTGAAACCCGGGACACCTCACCCCTCCACTTT
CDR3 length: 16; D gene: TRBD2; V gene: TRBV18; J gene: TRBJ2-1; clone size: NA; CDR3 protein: CASSPPGTSGVNEQFF; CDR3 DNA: TGTGCCAGCTCACCACCAGGAACTAGCGGAGTCAATGAGCAGTTCTTC
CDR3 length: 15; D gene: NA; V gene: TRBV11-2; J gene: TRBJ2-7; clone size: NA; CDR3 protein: CASTLGGGAFYEQYF; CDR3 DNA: TGTGCCAGCACCCTCGGGGGCGGAGCTTTCTACGAGCAGTACTTC
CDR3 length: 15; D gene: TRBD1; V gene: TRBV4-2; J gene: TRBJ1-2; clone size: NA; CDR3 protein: CASSQDRGFSGGYTF; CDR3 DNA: TGTGCCAGCAGCCAAGACAGGGGGTTCTCGGGTGGCTACACCTTC
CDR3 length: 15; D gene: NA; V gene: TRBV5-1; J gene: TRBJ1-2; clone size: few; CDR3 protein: CASSSDSAGRYGYTF; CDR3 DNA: TGCGCCAGCAGCTCCGACAGTGCGGGGAGATATGGCTACACCTTC
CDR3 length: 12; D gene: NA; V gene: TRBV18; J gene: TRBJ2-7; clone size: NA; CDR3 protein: CASSSETYEQYF; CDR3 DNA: TGTGCCAGCTCATCCGAAACCTACGAGCAGTACTTC
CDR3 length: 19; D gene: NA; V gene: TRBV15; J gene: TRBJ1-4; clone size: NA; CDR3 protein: CATSRDRRTGTLRNEKLFF; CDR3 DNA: TGTGCCACCAGCAGAGATCGTCGTACCGGGACACTAAGGAATGAAAAACTGTTTTTT
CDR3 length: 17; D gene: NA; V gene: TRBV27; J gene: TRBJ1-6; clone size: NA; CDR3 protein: CASTLLRDIRSNSPLHF; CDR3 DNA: TGTGCCAGCACTCTCCTGAGGGACATCCGCTCTAATTCACCCCTCCACTTT
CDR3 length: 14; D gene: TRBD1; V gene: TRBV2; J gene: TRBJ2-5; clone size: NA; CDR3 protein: CASSPRTGPETQYF; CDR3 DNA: TGTGCCAGCAGCCCCCGGACAGGTCCAGAGACCCAGTACTTC
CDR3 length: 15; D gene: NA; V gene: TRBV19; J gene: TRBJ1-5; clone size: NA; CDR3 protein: CASSTGRSNLQPQHF; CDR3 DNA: TGTGCCAGTAGTACGGGACGGTCTAACTTGCAGCCCCAGCATTTT
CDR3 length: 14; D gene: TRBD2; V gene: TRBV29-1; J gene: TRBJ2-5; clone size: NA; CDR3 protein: CSVNGLAGSETQYF; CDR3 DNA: TGCAGCGTTAACGGACTAGCGGGGTCGGAGACCCAGTACTTC
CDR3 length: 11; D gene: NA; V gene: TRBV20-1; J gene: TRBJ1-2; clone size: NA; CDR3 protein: CSGQSNYGYTF; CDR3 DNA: TGCAGTGGACAGTCTAACTATGGCTACACCTTC
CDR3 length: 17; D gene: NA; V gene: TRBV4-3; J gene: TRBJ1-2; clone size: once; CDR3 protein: CASSQNTRGGQNYGYTF; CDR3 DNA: TGCGCCAGCAGCCAAAATACTCGGGGGGGGCAGAACTATGGCTACACCTTC
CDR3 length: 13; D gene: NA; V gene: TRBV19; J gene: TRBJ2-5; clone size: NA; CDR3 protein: CASSMATGETQYF; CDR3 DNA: TGTGCCAGTAGTATGGCAACCGGTGAGACCCAGTACTTC
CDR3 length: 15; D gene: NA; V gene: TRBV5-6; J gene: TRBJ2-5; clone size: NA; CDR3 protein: CASSLGTATQETQYF; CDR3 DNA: TGTGCCAGCAGCTTGGGGACGGCAACCCAAGAGACCCAGTACTTC
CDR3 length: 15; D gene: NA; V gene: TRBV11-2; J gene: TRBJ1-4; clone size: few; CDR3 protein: CASSVRGATNEKLFF; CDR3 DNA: TGTGCCAGCAGCGTAAGGGGTGCAACTAATGAAAAACTGTTTTTT
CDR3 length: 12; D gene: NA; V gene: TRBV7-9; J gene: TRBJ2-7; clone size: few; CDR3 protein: CASSFVGDEQYF; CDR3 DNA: TGTGCCAGCAGCTTCGTGGGAGACGAGCAGTACTTC
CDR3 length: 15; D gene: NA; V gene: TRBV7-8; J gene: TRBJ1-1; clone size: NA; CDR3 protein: CASSPRGRLNTEAFF; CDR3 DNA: TGTGCCAGCAGCCCAAGGGGCAGACTGAACACTGAAGCTTTCTTT
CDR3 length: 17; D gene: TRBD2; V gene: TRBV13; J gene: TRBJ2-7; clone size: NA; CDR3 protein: CASSFLTSGNKASEQYF; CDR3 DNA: TGTGCCAGCAGCTTCCTTACTAGCGGGAATAAGGCCTCCGAGCAGTACTTC
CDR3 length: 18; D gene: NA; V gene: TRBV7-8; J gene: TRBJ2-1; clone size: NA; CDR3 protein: CASRHRRGAQGEGNEQFF; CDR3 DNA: TGTGCCAGCAGACATAGACGGGGGGCGCAAGGAGAGGGGAATGAGCAGTTCTTC
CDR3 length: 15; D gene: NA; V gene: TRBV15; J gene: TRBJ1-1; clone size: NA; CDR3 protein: CATSREIGGNTEAFF; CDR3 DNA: TGTGCCACCAGCAGAGAAATAGGGGGGAACACTGAAGCTTTCTTT
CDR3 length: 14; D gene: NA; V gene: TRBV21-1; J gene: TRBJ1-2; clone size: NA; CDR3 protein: CASSNLGQLHGYTF; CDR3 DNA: TGTGCCAGCAGCAATCTGGGACAGCTTCATGGCTACACCTTC
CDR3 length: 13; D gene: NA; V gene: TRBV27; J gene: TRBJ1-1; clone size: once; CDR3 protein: CASRGPMNTEAFF; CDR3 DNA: TGTGCCAGCAGGGGACCGATGAACACTGAAGCTTTCTTT
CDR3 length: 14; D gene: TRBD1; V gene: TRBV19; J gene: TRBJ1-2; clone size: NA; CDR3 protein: CASSITGGNYGYTF; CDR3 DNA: TGTGCCAGTAGTATCACAGGGGGGAACTATGGCTACACCTTC
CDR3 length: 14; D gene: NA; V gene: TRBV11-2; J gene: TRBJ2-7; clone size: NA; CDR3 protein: CASSLGARGYEQYF; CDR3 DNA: TGTGCCAGCAGCTTAGGCGCCAGGGGCTACGAGCAGTACTTC
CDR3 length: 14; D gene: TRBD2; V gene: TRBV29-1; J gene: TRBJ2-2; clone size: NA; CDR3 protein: CSVDLAGATGELFF; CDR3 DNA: TGCAGCGTTGACCTAGCGGGAGCCACCGGGGAGCTGTTTTTT
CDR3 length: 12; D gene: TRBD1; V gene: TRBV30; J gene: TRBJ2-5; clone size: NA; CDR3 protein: CAWRGTGETQYF; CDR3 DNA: TGTGCCTGGAGGGGGACAGGGGAGACCCAGTACTTC
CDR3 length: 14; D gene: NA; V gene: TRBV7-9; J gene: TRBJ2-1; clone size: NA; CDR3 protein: CASSFGAAYNEQFF; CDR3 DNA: TGTGCCAGCAGCTTCGGGGCGGCCTACAATGAGCAGTTCTTC
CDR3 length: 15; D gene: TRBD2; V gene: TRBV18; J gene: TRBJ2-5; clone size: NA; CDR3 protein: CASSPPTSGQETQYF; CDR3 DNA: TGTGCCAGCTCACCACCGACTAGCGGACAAGAGACCCAGTACTTC
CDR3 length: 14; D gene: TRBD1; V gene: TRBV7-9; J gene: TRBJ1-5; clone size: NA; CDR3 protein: CASQGGLGDQPQHF; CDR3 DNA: TGTGCCAGCCAGGGGGGACTAGGTGATCAGCCCCAGCATTTT
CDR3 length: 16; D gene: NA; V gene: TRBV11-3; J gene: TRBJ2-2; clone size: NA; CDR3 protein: CASSSLAGLPTGELFF; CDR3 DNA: TGTGCCAGCAGCTCACTCGCGGGACTCCCCACCGGGGAGCTGTTTTTT
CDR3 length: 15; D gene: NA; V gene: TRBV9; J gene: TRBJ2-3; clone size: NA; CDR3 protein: CASSVNGGNEVTQYF; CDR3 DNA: TGTGCCAGCAGCGTGAACGGGGGCAATGAGGTCACGCAGTATTTT
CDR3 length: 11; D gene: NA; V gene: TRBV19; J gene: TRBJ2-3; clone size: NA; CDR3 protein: CASSRTDTQYF; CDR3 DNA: TGTGCCAGTAGTAGGACAGATACGCAGTATTTT
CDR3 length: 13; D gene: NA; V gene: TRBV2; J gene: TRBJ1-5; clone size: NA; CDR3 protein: CASSDGNNQPQHF; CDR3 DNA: TGTGCCAGCAGTGACGGGAACAATCAGCCCCAGCATTTT
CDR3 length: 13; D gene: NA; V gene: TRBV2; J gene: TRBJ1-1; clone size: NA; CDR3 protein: CASSDWGNTEAFF; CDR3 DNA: TGTGCCAGCAGTGACTGGGGGAACACTGAAGCTTTCTTT
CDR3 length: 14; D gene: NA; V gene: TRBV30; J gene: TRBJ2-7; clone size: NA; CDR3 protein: CAWKVGGLRHEQYF; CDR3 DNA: TGTGCCTGGAAAGTGGGGGGCCTACGGCACGAGCAGTACTTC